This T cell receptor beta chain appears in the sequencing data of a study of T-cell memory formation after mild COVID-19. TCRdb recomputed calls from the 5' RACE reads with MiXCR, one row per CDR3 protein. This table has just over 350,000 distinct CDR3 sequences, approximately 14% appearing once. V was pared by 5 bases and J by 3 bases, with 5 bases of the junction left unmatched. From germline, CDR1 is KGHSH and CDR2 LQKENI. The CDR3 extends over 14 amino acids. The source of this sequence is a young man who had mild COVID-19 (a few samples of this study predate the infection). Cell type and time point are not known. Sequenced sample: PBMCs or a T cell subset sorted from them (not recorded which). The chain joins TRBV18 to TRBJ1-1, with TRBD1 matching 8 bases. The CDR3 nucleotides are TGTGCCAGCTCAAGGACAGGGTTTGACACTGAAGCTTTCTTT. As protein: CASSRTGFDTEAFF.